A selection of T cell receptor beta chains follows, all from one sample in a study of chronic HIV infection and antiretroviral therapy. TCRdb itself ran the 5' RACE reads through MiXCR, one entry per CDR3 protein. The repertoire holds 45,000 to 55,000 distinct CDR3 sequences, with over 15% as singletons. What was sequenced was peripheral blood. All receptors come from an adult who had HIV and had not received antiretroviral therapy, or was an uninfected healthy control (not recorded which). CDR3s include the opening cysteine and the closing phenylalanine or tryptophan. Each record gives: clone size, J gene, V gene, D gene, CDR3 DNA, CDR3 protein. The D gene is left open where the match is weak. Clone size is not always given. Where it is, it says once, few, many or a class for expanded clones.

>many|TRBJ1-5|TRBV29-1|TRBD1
TGCAGCGTTGTCTACAGGGGCGGGCAGCCCCAGCATTTT
CSVVYRGGQPQHF
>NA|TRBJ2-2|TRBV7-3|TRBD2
TGTGCCAGCAGCTCAAGCGGGGTGAACACCGGGGAGCTGTTTTTT
CASSSSGVNTGELFF
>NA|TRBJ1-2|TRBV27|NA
TGTGCCAGCAGTCCTTTAGGTTATGGCTACACCTTC
CASSPLGYGYTF
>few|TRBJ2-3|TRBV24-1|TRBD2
TGTGCCACCAGTGAGGCAGGACTAGCGGGAGATACGCAGTATTTT
CATSEAGLAGDTQYF
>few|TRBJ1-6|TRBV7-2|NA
TGTGCCAGCAGCTTATCTTCCCCGGAACCCCTCCACTTT
CASSLSSPEPLHF
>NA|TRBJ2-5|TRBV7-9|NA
TGTGCCAGCAGCTTAGAGGCTACCGGGACTTTATCAGAGACCCAGTACTTC
CASSLEATGTLSETQYF
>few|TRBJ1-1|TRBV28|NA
TGTGCCAGCAGTTTTAGAGGGCTGGCCACTGAAGCTTTCTTT
CASSFRGLATEAFF
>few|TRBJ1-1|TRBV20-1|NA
TGCAGTGCTAGAGGCACGGGGGCCGACACTGAAGCTTTCTTT
CSARGTGADTEAFF
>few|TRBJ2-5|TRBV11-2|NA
TGTGCCAGCAGCTTAGACCGAGTCTGGGGAGAGACCCAGTACTTC
CASSLDRVWGETQYF
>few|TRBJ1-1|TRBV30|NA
TGTGCCTGGAGTGTTTTCAACACTGAAGCTTTCTTT
CAWSVFNTEAFF
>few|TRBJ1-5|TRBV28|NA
TGTGCCAGCAGTTTGGCACGCCGGCCCCAGCATTTT
CASSLARRPQHF
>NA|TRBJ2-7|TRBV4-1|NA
TGCGCCAGCAGCCAAGATGGGGTGTCGGGAATCCTTTTGGAGCAGTACTTC
CASSQDGVSGILLEQYF
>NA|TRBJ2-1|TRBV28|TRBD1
TGTGCCAGCAGTACCCCGACAGGGGAGCAGTTCTTC
CASSTPTGEQFF
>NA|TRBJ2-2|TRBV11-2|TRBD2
TGTGCCAGCAGCAAAATCCAGGGCGGGAGGTCCCCCCCCGGGGAGCTGTTTTTT
CASSKIQGGRSPPGELFF
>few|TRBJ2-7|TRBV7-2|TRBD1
TGTGCCAGCAGCTTAAGGGGGCTGGACGAGCAGTACTTC
CASSLRGLDEQYF
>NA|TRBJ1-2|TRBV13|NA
TGTGCCAGCAGCTTAGAATCAGGGAGATATGGCTACACCTTC
CASSLESGRYGYTF